The T cell receptor (beta chain) under discussion was sequenced for a study of glioma-infiltrating T cells after dendritic cell vaccination. General study points: No direct clonality-survival link was found; a diverse polyclonal response may matter.

The immunoSEQ assay amplified TCRB CDR3 from up to roughly 2 ug DNA. Primers: 60 V beta forward and 13 J beta reverse. The table came from immunoSEQ multiplex PCR; TCRdb's copy has only in-frame clones and leaves some out. This sample has 90,000 to 110,000 clones, with about 90% found just once. CDR1 and CDR2 (germline): SGHNT, YYREEE (reference sequence). V was pared by 0 bases and J by 0 bases, with 4 bases between. The CDR3 consists of 14 residues. Time point denoted: after dendritic cell vaccination, including at tumor progression/relapse. PBMC were collected before vaccination, two weeks after the third vaccination, and at progression. With regard to this clone: Its antigen is as yet unknown.

The starting material was blood, obtained after dendritic cell vaccination. The rearrangement uses TRBV5-4 and TRBJ1-3, with unresolved D. This clonotype was sampled from a human donor with glioblastoma. The CDR3 bases are TGTGCCAGCAGCTTGGGAGGCTCTGGAAACACCATATATTTT. It specifies CASSLGGSGNTIYF.